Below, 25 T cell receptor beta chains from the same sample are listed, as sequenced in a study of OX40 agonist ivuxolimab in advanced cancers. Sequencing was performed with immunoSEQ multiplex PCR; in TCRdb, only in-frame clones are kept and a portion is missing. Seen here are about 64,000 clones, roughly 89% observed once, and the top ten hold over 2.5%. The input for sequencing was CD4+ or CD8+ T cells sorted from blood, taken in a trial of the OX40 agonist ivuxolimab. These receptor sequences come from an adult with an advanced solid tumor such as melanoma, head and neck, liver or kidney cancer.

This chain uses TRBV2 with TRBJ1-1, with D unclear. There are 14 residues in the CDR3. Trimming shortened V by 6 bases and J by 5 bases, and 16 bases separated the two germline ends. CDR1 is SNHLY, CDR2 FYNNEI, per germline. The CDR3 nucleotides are TGTGCCAGCAGCCCTCGACTGGGAGGGACTGAAGCTTTCTTT. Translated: CASSPRLGGTEAFF.

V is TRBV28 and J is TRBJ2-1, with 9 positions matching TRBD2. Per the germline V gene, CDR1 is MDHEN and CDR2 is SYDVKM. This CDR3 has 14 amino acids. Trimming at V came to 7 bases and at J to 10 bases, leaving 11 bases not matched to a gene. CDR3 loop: CASTLSGRTGEQFF. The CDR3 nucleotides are TGTGCCAGCACACTCAGCGGGAGGACGGGAGAGCAGTTCTTC.

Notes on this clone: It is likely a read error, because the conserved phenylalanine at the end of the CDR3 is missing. The CDR3 here is CASTSTYGYTL. In DNA form, the CDR3 reads TGTGCCAGCACCAGTACTTATGGCTACACCCTC. The chain combines TRBV5-6 with TRBJ1-2; no reliable D call. Trimming pared 6 bases from V and 5 bases from J, leaving 8 bases between. The CDR3 length is 11 residues. CDR1 is SGHDT, CDR2 YYEEEE, per germline.

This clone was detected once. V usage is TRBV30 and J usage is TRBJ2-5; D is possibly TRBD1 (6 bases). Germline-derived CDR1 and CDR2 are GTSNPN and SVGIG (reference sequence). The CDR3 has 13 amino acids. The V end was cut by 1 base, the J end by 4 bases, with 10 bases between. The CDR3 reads CAWSGQAGETQYF. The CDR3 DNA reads TGTGCCTGGAGTGGACAGGCGGGAGAGACCCAGTACTTC. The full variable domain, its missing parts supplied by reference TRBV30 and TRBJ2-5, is SQTIHQWPATLVQPVGSPLSLECTVEGTSNPNLYWYRQAAGRGLQLLFYSVGIGQISSEVPQNLSASRPQDRQFILSSKKLLLSDSGFYLCAWSGQAGETQYFGPGTRLLVL.

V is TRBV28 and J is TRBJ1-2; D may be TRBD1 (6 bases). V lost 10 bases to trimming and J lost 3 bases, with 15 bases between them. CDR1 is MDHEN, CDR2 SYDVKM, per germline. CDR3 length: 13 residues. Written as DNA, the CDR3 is TGTGCCAACAGCCCGGGACAAGACTATGGCTACACCTTC. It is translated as CANSPGQDYGYTF.

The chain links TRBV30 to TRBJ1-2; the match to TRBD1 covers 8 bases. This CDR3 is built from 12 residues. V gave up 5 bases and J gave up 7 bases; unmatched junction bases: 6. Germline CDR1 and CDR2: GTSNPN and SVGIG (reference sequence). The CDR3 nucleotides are TGTGCCTGGGACAGGGGCGCTCGTGGCTACACCTTC. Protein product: CAWDRGARGYTF.

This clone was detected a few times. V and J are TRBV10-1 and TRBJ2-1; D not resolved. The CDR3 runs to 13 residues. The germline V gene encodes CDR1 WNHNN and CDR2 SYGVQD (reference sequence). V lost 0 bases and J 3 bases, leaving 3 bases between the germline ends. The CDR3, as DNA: TGCGCCAGCAGTGAGTCCAACTACAATGAGCAGTTCTTC. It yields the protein CASSESNYNEQFF.

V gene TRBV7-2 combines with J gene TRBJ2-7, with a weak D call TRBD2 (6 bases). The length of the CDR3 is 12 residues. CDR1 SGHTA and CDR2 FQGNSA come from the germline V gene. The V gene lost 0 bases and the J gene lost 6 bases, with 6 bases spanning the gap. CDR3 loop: CASSLAGGEQYF. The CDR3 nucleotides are TGTGCCAGCAGCTTAGCGGGGGGCGAGCAGTACTTC.

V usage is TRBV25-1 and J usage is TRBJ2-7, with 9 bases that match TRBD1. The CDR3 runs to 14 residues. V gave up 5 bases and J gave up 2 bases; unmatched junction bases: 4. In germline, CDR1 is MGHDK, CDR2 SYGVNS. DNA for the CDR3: TGTGCCAGCAGTAGGGGACAGGGCCCCTACGAGCAGTACTTC. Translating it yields CASSRGQGPYEQYF.

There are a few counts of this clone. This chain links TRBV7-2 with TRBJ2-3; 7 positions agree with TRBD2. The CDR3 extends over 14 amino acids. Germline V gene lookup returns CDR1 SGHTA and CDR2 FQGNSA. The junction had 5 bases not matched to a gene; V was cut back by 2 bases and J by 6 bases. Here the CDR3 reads CASSLLGTTDTQYF. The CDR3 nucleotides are TGTGCCAGCAGCTTATTAGGGACTACCGATACGCAGTATTTT.

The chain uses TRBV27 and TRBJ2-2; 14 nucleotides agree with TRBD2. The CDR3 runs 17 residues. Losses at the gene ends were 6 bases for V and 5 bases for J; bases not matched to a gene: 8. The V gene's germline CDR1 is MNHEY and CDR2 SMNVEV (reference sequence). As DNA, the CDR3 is TGTGCCAGCAGCTCCTACGGGACTAGCGGGAGAACCGGGGAGCTGTTTTTT. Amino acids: CASSSYGTSGRTGELFF.

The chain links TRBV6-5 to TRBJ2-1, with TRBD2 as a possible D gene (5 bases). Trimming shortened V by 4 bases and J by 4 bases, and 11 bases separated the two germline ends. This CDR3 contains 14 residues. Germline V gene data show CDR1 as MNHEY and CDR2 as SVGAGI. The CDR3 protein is CASSSRGVYNEQFF. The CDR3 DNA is TGTGCCAGCAGTTCACGGGGAGTATACAATGAGCAGTTCTTC.

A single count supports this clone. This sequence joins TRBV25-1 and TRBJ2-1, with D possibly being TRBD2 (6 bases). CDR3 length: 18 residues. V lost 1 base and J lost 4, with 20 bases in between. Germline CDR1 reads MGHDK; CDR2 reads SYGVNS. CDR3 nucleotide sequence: TGTGCCAGCAGTGAATCGGGGGTCGGGGGAGGAGGGTACAATGAGCAGTTCTTC. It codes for CASSESGVGGGGYNEQFF.

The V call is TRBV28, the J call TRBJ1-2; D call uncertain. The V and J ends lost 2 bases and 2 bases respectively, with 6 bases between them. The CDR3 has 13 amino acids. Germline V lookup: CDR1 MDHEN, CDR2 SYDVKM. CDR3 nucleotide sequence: TGTGCCAGCAGTTTAAGCGTAAACTATGGCTACACCTTC. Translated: CASSLSVNYGYTF.

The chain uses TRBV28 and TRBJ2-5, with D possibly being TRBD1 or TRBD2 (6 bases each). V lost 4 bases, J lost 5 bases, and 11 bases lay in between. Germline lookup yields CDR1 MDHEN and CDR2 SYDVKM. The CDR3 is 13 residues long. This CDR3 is CASSSGGPETQYF. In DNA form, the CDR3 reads TGTGCCAGCAGTTCCGGGGGCCCGGAGACCCAGTACTTC.

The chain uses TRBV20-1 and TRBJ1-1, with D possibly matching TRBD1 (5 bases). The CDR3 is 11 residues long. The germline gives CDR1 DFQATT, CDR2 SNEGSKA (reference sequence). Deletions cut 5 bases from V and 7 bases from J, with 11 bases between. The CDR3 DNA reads TGCAGTGCTCCGGGACGGTATGAAGCTTTCTTT. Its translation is CSAPGRYEAFF.

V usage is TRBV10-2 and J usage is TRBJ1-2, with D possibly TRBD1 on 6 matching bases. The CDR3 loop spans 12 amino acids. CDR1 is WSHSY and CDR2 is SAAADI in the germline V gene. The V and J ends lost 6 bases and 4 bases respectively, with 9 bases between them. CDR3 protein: CASRDSSYGYTF. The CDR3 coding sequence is TGCGCCAGCAGGGACAGCAGCTATGGCTACACCTTC.

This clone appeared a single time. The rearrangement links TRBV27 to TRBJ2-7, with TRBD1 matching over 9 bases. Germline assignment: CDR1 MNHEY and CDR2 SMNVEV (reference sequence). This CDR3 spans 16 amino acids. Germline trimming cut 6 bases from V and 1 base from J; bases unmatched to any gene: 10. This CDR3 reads CASRPIRDRVSYEQYF. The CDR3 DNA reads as TGTGCCAGCAGGCCTATTAGGGACAGGGTATCCTACGAGCAGTACTTC.

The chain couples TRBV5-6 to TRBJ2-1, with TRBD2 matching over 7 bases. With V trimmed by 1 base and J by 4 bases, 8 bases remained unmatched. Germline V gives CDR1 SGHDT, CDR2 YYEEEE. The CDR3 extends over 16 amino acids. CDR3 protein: CASSLSSGVWYNEQFF. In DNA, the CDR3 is TGTGCCAGCAGCTTGTCTAGCGGAGTGTGGTACAATGAGCAGTTCTTC.

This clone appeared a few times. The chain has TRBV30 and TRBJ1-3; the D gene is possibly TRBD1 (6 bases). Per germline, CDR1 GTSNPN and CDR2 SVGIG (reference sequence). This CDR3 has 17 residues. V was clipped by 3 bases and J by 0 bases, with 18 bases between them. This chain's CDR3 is CAWRPFGTLSSGNTIYF. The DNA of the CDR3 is TGTGCCTGGAGGCCGTTCGGGACACTGAGCTCTGGAAACACCATATATTTT.

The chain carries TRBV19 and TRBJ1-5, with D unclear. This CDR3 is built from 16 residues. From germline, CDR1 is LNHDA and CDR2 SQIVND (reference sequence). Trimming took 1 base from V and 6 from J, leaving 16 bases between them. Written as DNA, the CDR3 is TGTGCCAGTAGTATAGGGAGTGCGGGCAGCGCTCAGCCCCAGCATTTT. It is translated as CASSIGSAGSAQPQHF.

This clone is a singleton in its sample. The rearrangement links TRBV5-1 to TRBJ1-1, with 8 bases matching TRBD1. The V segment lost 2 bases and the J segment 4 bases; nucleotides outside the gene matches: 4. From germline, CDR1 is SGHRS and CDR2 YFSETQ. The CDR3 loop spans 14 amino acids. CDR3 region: CASSLQGGITEAFF. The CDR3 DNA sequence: TGCGCCAGCAGCTTACAGGGGGGGATCACTGAAGCTTTCTTT.

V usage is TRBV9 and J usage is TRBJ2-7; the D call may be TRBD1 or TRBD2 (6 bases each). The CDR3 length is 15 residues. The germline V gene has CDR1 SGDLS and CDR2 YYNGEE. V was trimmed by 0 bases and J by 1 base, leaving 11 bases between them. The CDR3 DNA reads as TGTGCCAGCAGCGTAGGGGGGGCAAATTCCTACGAGCAGTACTTC. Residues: CASSVGGANSYEQYF.

CDR3: CASSENQGTETQYF. Here the CDR3 DNA reads TGTGCCAGCAGTGAAAATCAGGGCACTGAGACCCAGTACTTC. This rearrangement joins TRBV6-1 to TRBJ2-5; tentatively, D is TRBD1 (5 bases). With 2 bases removed from V and 5 bases from J, the gap between germline ends came to 12 bases. This CDR3 spans 14 amino acids. From germline, CDR1 is MNHNS and CDR2 SASEGT.

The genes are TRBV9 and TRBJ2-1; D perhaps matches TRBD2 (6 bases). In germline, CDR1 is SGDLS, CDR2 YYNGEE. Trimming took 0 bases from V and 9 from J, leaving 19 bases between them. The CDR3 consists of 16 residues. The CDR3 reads CASSVGSSGGIGEQFF. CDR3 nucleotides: TGTGCCAGCAGCGTAGGAAGTAGCGGTGGGATAGGTGAGCAGTTCTTC.